Listed here are 8 T cell receptor beta chains from one sample, sequenced in a study of T cell responses to AZD1222 COVID-19 vaccine. Sequencing was performed with immunoSEQ multiplex PCR; in TCRdb, only in-frame clones are kept and a portion is missing. This sample has about 100,000 clones, with 70% to 90% found just once. The material was peripheral blood, obtained 28 days after the second AZD1222 dose. Every receptor here comes from an adult who received the AZD1222 COVID-19 vaccine.

The rearrangement links TRBV2 to TRBJ1-2; D possibly corresponds to TRBD1 (5 bases). This CDR3 is 12 amino acids long. From germline, CDR1 is SNHLY and CDR2 FYNNEI. CDR3 in amino acids: CAGARGNYGYTF. CDR3 bases: TGTGCAGGGGCCCGGGGGAACTATGGCTACACCTTC.

This clone showed up just a few times. The rearrangement links TRBV20-1 to TRBJ2-1; 9 bases fit TRBD2. This CDR3 region has 16 residues. V was pared by 3 bases and J by 6 bases, with 12 bases of the junction left unmatched. Germline V gives CDR1 DFQATT, CDR2 SNEGSKA (reference sequence). The DNA for the CDR3 is TGCAGTGCTAGTGGGCCGAGGGGGCGGGAGGGCAATGAGCAGTTCTTC. Translating it yields CSASGPRGREGNEQFF.

The chain uses TRBV9 and TRBJ2-2; D not certain. Trimming shortened V by 0 bases and J by 5 bases, and 14 bases separated the two germline ends. The CDR3 runs to 16 residues. Germline CDR1 SGDLS, CDR2 YYNGEE. The CDR3 is CASSVVGGVKTGELFF. CDR3 nucleotides: TGTGCCAGCAGCGTAGTGGGCGGAGTAAAAACCGGGGAGCTGTTTTTT.

This clone came up a few times. The J gene is TRBJ1-1, the V gene TRBV19, with 7 bases that match TRBD1. Trimming removed 5 bases from V and 5 bases from J; junction bases left unmatched: 8. Germline CDR1 is LNHDA and CDR2 is SQIVND (reference sequence). The CDR3 is made up of 14 amino acids. The CDR3 is CASSFRQGETEAFF. In DNA form, the CDR3 reads TGTGCCAGTAGTTTTCGACAGGGCGAGACTGAAGCTTTCTTT.

V and J are TRBV2 and TRBJ1-5, with TRBD1 identical over 9 bases. Losses at the gene ends were 6 bases for V and 4 bases for J; bases not matched to a gene: 10. The CDR3 length is 16 residues. Germline-derived CDR1 and CDR2 are SNHLY and FYNNEI. The CDR3 loop reads CASRADGTGSNQPQHF. CDR3 bases: TGTGCCAGCAGAGCAGATGGGACAGGGAGTAATCAGCCCCAGCATTTT.

The table lists this clone with a count of one. The rearrangement uses TRBV19 and TRBJ2-3; 9 bases align to TRBD2. Germline assignment: CDR1 LNHDA and CDR2 SQIVND (reference sequence). The length of the CDR3 is 14 residues. The V and J ends lost 5 bases and 3 bases, in that order; junction bases with no gene match: 3. CDR3 DNA sequence: TGTGCCAGTAGTTTTACTAGCGGGACAGATACGCAGTATTTT. Protein product: CASSFTSGTDTQYF.

The chain links TRBV6-2 or TRBV6-3 to TRBJ2-7; D may be TRBD1 (6 bases). This CDR3 region has 13 residues. The germline CDR1 and CDR2 sequences are MNHEY and SVGEGT. Trimming pared 3 bases from V and 2 bases from J, leaving 8 bases between. The CDR3: CASSYRTAYEQYF. CDR3 nucleotide sequence: TGTGCCAGCAGTTATAGGACAGCCTACGAGCAGTACTTC.

This sequence joins TRBV7-2 and TRBJ1-5; D is possibly TRBD1 (5 bases). Trimming took off 0 bases at V and 5 bases at J, with 8 bases between the two ends. This CDR3 is 14 amino acids long. CDR1 is SGHTA, CDR2 FQGNSA, per germline. The CDR3 bases are TGTGCCAGCAGCTTAGCCAGGGACCATCAGCCCCAGCATTTT. Translation gives CASSLARDHQPQHF.